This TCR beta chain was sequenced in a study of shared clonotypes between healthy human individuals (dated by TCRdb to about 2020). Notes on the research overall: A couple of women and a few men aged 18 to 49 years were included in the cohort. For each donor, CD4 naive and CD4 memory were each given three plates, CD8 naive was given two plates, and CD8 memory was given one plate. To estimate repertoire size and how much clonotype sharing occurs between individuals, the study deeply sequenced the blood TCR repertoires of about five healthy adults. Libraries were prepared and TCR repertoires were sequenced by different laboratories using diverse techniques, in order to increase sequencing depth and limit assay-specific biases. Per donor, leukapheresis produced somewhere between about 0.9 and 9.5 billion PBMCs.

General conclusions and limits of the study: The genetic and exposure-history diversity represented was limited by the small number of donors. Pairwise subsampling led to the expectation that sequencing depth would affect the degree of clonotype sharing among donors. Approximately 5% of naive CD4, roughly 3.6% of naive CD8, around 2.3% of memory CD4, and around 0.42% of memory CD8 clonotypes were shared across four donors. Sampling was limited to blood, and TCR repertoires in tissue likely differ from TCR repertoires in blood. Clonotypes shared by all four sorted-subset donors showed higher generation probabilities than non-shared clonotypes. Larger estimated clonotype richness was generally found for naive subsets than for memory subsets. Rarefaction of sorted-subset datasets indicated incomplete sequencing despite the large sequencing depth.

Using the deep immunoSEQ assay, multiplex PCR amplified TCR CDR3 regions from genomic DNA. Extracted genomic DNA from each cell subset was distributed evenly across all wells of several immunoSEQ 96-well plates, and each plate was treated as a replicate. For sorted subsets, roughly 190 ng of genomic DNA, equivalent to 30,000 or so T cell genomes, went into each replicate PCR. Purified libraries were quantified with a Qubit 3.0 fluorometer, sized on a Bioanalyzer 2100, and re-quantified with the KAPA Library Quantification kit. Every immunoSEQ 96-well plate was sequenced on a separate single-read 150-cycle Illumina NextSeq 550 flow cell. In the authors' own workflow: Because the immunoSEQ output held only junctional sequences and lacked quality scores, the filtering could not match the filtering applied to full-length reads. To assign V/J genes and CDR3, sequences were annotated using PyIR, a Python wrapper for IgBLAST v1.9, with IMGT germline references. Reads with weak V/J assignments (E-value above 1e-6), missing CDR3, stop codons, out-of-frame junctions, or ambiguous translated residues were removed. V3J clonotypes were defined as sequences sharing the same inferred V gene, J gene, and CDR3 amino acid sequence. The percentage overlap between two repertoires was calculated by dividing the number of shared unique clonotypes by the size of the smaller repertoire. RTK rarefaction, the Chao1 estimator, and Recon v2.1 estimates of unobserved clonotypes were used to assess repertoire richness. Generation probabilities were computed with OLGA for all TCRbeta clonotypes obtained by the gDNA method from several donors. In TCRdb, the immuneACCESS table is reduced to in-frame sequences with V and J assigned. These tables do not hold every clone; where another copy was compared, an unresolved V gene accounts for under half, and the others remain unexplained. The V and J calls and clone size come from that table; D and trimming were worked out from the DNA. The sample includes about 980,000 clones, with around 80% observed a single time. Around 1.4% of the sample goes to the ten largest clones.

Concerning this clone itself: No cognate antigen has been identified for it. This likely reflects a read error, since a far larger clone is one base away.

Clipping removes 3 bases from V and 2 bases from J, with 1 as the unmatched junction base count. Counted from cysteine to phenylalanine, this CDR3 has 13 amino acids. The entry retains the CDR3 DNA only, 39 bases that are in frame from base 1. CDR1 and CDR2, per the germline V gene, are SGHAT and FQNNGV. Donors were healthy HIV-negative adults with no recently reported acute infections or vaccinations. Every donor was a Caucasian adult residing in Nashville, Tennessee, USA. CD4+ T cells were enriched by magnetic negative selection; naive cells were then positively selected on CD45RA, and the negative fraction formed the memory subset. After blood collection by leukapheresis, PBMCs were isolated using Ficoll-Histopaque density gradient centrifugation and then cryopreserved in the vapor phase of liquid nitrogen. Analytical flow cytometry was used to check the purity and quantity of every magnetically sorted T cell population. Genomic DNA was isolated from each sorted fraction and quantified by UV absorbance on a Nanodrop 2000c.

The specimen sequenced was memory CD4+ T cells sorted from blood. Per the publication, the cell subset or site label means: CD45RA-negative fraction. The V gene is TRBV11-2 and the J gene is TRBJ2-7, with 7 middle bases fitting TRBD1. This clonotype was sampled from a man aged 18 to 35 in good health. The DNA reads TGTGCCAGCAGCTTCGGACAGGCCTACGAGCAGTACTTC. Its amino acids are CASSFGQAYEQYF.